This entry lists 5 T cell receptor beta chains sequenced from one sample in a study of metastatic and nonmetastatic thyroid tumors. Before thyroid surgery, none of the patients had received any treatment. TCRdb re-processed the PCR reads through MiXCR. The sample lists 42,000 or so clones; approximately 17% were seen once. The sequencing input was tumor tissue. The origin of the receptors is a female donor with papillary thyroid cancer or a benign thyroid nodule (not recorded which). Some clones in this sample may be carry-over from other donors' samples.

This clone occurred many times. The chain joins TRBV5-6 to TRBJ2-5; 9 bases match TRBD2. With V trimmed by 1 base and J by 3 bases, 4 bases remained unmatched. This CDR3 has 15 residues. Germline V gives CDR1 SGHDT, CDR2 YYEEEE. The CDR3 loop reads CASSLFLAGKETQYF. The CDR3 DNA sequence: TGTGCCAGCAGCTTGTTTCTAGCGGGGAAAGAGACCCAGTACTTC. The full variable domain, its missing parts supplied by reference TRBV5-6 and TRBJ2-5, is DAGVTQSPTHLIKTRGQQVTLRCSPKSGHDTVSWYQQALGQGPQFIFQYYEEEERQRGNFPDRFSGHQFPNYSSELNVNALLLGDSALYLCASSLFLAGKETQYFGPGTRLLVL.

This clone showed up many times. V is TRBV20-1 and J is TRBJ2-5; D is unclear. Between the trimmed V and J ends, which lost 6 bases and 7 bases, there was a span of 12 bases. Per the germline V gene, CDR1 is DFQATT and CDR2 is SNEGSKA (reference sequence). CDR3 length: 11 residues. The CDR3 bases are TGCAGTGCCCTCATCGCGAGGACCCAGTACTTC. The encoded protein is CSALIARTQYF.

This clone was recorded many times. The gene calls are TRBV10-3 and TRBJ2-3, with no clear D. V lost 8 bases and J 4 bases, leaving 13 bases between the germline ends. The germline V gene has CDR1 ENHRY and CDR2 SYGVKD. The CDR3 loop spans 13 amino acids. The CDR3 spells CAIRPNWADTQYF. DNA for the CDR3: TGTGCCATCCGCCCCAACTGGGCAGATACGCAGTATTTT.

The rearrangement links TRBV5-1 to TRBJ1-1; 9 bases are a match to TRBD1. Germline V gene lookup returns CDR1 SGHRS and CDR2 YFSETQ. V dropped 3 bases and J dropped 5; count of bases not matched to a gene: 11. The CDR3 is 16 residues long. The CDR3 nucleotides are TGCGCCAGCAGCTCGGGACAGGGCGGTAAGGTTACTGAAGCTTTCTTT. Translated, it gives CASSSGQGGKVTEAFF. Full variable domain (missing parts from reference TRBV5-1 and TRBJ1-1): KAGVTQTPRYLIKTRGQQVTLSCSPISGHRSVSWYQQTPGQGLQFLFEYFSETQRNKGNFPGRFSGRQFSNSRSEMNVSTLELGDSALYLCASSSGQGGKVTEAFFGQGTRLTVV.

This clone has at least ten counts. V is TRBV11-2 and J is TRBJ1-2; D call uncertain. The CDR3 length is 12 residues. V lost 1 base and J 7 bases, leaving 7 bases between the germline ends. In germline, CDR1 is SGHAT, CDR2 FQNNGV. CDR3 amino acids: CASSLVNFGYTF. The CDR3 DNA is TGTGCCAGCAGCTTAGTTAATTTTGGCTACACCTTC.